The clone carrying this T cell receptor (beta chain) was seen ten or more times. No antigen is known for it. Memory CD4+ T cells were sorted as CD4+CD45RO+CD25- cells. Study outcomes and limitations: The larger cohort examined one V-J beta rearrangement, not whole repertoires.

MiXCR, applied by TCRdb to the 5' RACE reads, yields one record per CDR3 protein. In the table there are 50,000 to 75,000 distinct CDR3 sequences, about 20% of which are singletons. V shed 6 bases and J shed 1 base, with 9 bases lying between them. The germline CDR1 and CDR2 sequences are MNHEY and SVGAGI. The CDR3 is 13 residues long. The chain has TRBV6-5 and TRBJ1-1; D ambiguous. The material sequenced was memory CD4+ T cells sorted from a lymph node. As to subset: memory CD4+ T cells, CD4+CD45RO+CD25-. This clonotype originated in a female donor with breast cancer. CDR3 in DNA: TGTGCCAGCAGAGAAGACAAGAACACTGAAGCTTTCTTT. Translating gives CASREDKNTEAFF.